This passage covers 9 T cell receptor beta chains from one sample sequenced in a study of beta chain features in type 1 diabetes (dated by TCRdb to between 2017 and 2018). The protocol used for the library was the immunoSEQ multiplex PCR assay. All of the isolated RNA was reverse transcribed with the High Capacity cDNA Reverse Transcription Kit, so expressed TCRB transcripts were sequenced. The source is immuneACCESS, and TCRdb retained only in-frame sequences with V and J called. Part of the clones is not carried over; for the studies checked, unresolved V genes explain less than half of this, and the remainder is unexplained. The sample records approximately 170,000 clones, about 63% of which are singletons. Clones ranked in the top ten supply nearly 0.09% of the sample. These receptors have no identified antigens. The investigation overall reported the following: A moderate but significant shortening of TCRB CDR3 length was observed in type 1 diabetes patients in all four CD4+ subsets.

Material: naive CD4+ T cells from blood. This sample's cell subset or site label indicates: true naive CD4+ T cells. All receptors come from a man aged 25-45 years with type 1 diabetes.

This clone was recorded a few times. This chain connects TRBV7-9 to TRBJ1-6, with 7 bases matching TRBD1. The CDR3 is 16 amino acids. The germline CDR1 and CDR2 sequences are SEHNR and FQNEAQ (reference sequence). J gave up 14 bases and V 5 bases, and 18 bases lay outside the gene matches. The CDR3 spells CASSEDRPALHGTLHF. CDR3 bases: TGTGCCAGCAGCGAGGACAGGCCGGCTCTCCACGGGACCCTCCACTTT.

The chain links TRBV29-1 to TRBJ2-4; 9 bases match TRBD1. The CDR3 extends over 14 amino acids. After removal of 3 bases from V and 6 bases from J, the junction contained 6 bases not matched to a gene. The germline CDR1 and CDR2 sequences are SQVTM and ANQGSEA. CDR3 loop: CSVDGTGHGNIQYF. The DNA for the CDR3 is TGCAGCGTTGATGGGACAGGGCACGGAAACATTCAGTACTTC. Complete variable domain (other parts from reference TRBV29-1 and TRBJ2-4): SAVISQKPSRDICQRGTSLTIQCQVDSQVTMMFWYRQQPGQSLTLIATANQGSEATYESGFVIDKFPISRPNLTFSTLTVSNMSPEDSSIYLCSVDGTGHGNIQYFGAGTRLSVL.

This clone appeared once. The chain carries TRBV27 and TRBJ2-6, with 9 bases matching TRBD1. J lost 8 bases, V lost 4 bases, and 6 bases had no gene match. CDR3 length equals 15 residues. Germline CDR1 is MNHEY and CDR2 is SMNVEV (reference sequence). The CDR3 coding sequence is TGTGCCAGCAGTTGGACAGGGGAAGGGTCCAACGTCCTGACTTTC. This sequence encodes CASSWTGEGSNVLTF.

J is TRBJ1-5 and V is TRBV7-8, with unresolved D. Trimming left V 5 bases short and J 4 bases short, with 12 bases between. The germline V gene encodes CDR1 SGHVS and CDR2 FQNEAQ. This CDR3 has 14 residues. The DNA for the CDR3 is TGTGCCAGCAGCCCGGTCACCGTAAATCAGCCCCAGCATTTT. This encodes CASSPVTVNQPQHF.

This chain connects TRBV7-2 to TRBJ1-5, with D uncertain. The CDR3 extends over 15 amino acids. Germline values: CDR1 SGHTA, CDR2 FQGNSA. Deletions cut 6 bases from V and 0 bases from J, with 12 bases between. CDR3 nucleotides: TGTGCCAGCAGTGCTTGGGCGGATAGCAATCAGCCCCAGCATTTT. Its translation is CASSAWADSNQPQHF. Full variable domain (missing parts from reference TRBV7-2 and TRBJ1-5): GAGVSQSPSNKVTEKGKDVELRCDPISGHTALYWYRQSLGQGLEFLIYFQGNSAPDKSGLPSDRFSAERTGGSVSTLTIQRTQQEDSAVYLCASSAWADSNQPQHFGDGTRLSIL.

On this clone: The sample holds other DNA sequences that translate to the same CDR3. The CDR3: CAWTAYNEQFF. DNA of the CDR3: TGTGCCTGGACAGCGTACAATGAGCAGTTCTTC. V and J are TRBV30 and TRBJ2-1, with D unclear. Germline loops: CDR1 GTSNPN, CDR2 SVGIG (reference sequence). The CDR3 is 11 residues long. The V end was cut by 4 bases, the J end by 4 bases, with 5 bases between.

V and J are TRBV7-2 and TRBJ2-7, with D hard to call. Between the trimmed V and J ends, which lost 1 base and 1 base, there was a span of 11 bases. This CDR3 region has 15 residues. CDR1 is SGHTA and CDR2 is FQGNSA in the germline V gene. CDR3 DNA sequence: TGTGCCAGCAGCTTAGTATCCGATGGATCCTACGAGCAGTACTTC. Translation gives CASSLVSDGSYEQYF.

CDR3 residues: CAWILGDREETQYF. CDR3 nucleotides: TGTGCCTGGATTCTCGGGGACAGGGAAGAGACCCAGTACTTC. This chain uses TRBV30 with TRBJ2-5; 9 bases are shared with TRBD1. CDR1 is GTSNPN, CDR2 SVGIG, per germline (reference sequence). V trimming: 4 bases; J trimming: 3 bases; junction bases outside the gene matches: 6. The CDR3 is 14 amino acids.

The chain joins TRBV28 to TRBJ2-7, with D perhaps TRBD2 (5 bases). CDR1 and CDR2 (germline): MDHEN, SYDVKM. Trimming shortened V by 3 bases and J by 6 bases, and 9 bases separated the two germline ends. The length of the CDR3 is 12 residues. The CDR3 sequence is CASSFRESEQYF. CDR3 nucleotides: TGTGCCAGCAGTTTCCGGGAAAGCGAGCAGTACTTC.